The 25 T cell receptor beta chains given below trace back to one sample, sequenced in a study of CD8 T cells in ankylosing spondylitis. General study findings and limits: Apparently characteristic of ankylosing spondylitis blood was a TCR beta motif (about eight highly homologous variants).

What these receptors recognize is not known. MiXCR was run by TCRdb on the 5' RACE reads, yielding one entry per CDR3 protein. The repertoire holds about 390,000 distinct CDR3 sequences, with approximately 20% as singletons. The sequenced material came from blood, either unsorted or a sorted T cell fraction (not recorded which). These receptors came from a male donor with ankylosing spondylitis.

The chain joins TRBV5-1 to TRBJ1-1; the match to TRBD1 covers 8 bases. The V and J ends lost 2 bases and 4 bases, in that order; junction bases with no gene match: 4. CDR3 length equals 14 residues. CDR1 is SGHRS and CDR2 is YFSETQ in the germline V gene. The CDR3 protein is CASSFDRGGTEAFF. CDR3 DNA: TGCGCCAGCAGCTTCGACAGGGGTGGCACTGAAGCTTTCTTT.

This clonotype was counted at least ten times. The CDR3 nucleotides are TGTGCCACCAGGGAGGCACAGAACACCGGGGAGCTGTTTTTT. The encoded protein is CATREAQNTGELFF. The chain couples TRBV24-1 to TRBJ2-2; TRBD2 is a possible D gene (5 bases). CDR1 KGHDR and CDR2 SFDVKD come from the germline V gene. Trimming shortened V by 7 bases and J by 1 base, and 9 bases separated the two germline ends. The CDR3 loop spans 14 amino acids.

This clonotype appeared a few times. CDR3 in DNA: TGCAGTGCTAGTCCACGGGTGAGGCAGTTCTTC. It encodes CSASPRVRQFF. The chain carries TRBV20-1 and TRBJ2-1; D gene uncertain. Per the germline V gene, CDR1 is DFQATT and CDR2 is SNEGSKA (reference sequence). The V end was cut by 3 bases, the J end by 12 bases, with 12 bases between. This CDR3 is 11 amino acids long.

The chain links TRBV10-3 to TRBJ2-5, with 13 bases identical to TRBD2. With 4 bases clipped from V and 0 bases from J, the junction kept 2 bases outside the gene matches. The CDR3 spans 16 residues. CDR1 and CDR2 (germline): ENHRY, SYGVKD. CDR3 loop: CAISGGTSGNQETQYF. As DNA, the CDR3 is TGTGCCATCAGTGGGGGGACTAGCGGGAACCAAGAGACCCAGTACTTC.

The J gene is TRBJ1-6, the V gene TRBV7-9; D is unresolved. Looked up from germline, CDR1 is SEHNR and CDR2 is FQNEAQ (reference sequence). The CDR3 spans 12 residues. V was cut by 5 bases and J by 14 bases, with 13 bases left in between. Here the CDR3 reads CASSAFSASLHF. CDR3 bases: TGTGCCAGCAGCGCCTTTTCTGCTTCCCTCCACTTT.

The V and J genes are TRBV28 and TRBJ1-1, with 9 positions matching TRBD1. J lost 5 bases, V lost 8 bases, and 12 bases had no gene match. The CDR3 runs to 15 residues. Germline V CDR1 and CDR2: MDHEN, SYDVKM. The CDR3, as DNA: TGTGCCAGCGGACAACCTTCGGACAGGGGTACTGAAGCTTTCTTT. Translating gives CASGQPSDRGTEAFF.

The V gene is TRBV10-3, the J gene TRBJ2-5; a possible D gene is TRBD1 (6 bases). Trimming shortened V by 0 bases and J by 4 bases, and 12 bases separated the two germline ends. Germline V gene lookup returns CDR1 ENHRY and CDR2 SYGVKD. CDR3 length: 15 residues. The CDR3 coding sequence is TGTGCCATCAGTGAGTCGACGAAAGGGGGAGAGACCCAGTACTTC. Translating it yields CAISESTKGGETQYF.

This chain uses TRBV7-6 with TRBJ2-2; D perhaps matches TRBD2 (6 bases). The CDR3 contains 16 residues. Germline V CDR1 and CDR2: SGHVS, FNYEAQ. V shed 5 bases and J shed 2 bases, with 15 bases lying between them. The CDR3 coding sequence is TGTGCCAGCAGCCCGTTCGGCGGGACCAACACCGGGGAGCTGTTTTTT. This encodes CASSPFGGTNTGELFF. The full variable domain, rest sourced from reference TRBV7-6 and TRBJ2-2, is GAGVSQSPRYKVTKRGQDVALRCDPISGHVSLYWYRQALGQGPEFLTYFNYEAQQDKSGLPNDRFSAERPEGSISTLTIQRTEQRDSAMYRCASSPFGGTNTGELFFGEGSRLTVL.

The chain combines TRBV5-6 with TRBJ1-4, with 7 positions matching TRBD1. Germline loops: CDR1 SGHDT, CDR2 YYEEEE. The CDR3 runs 14 residues. V was pared by 7 bases and J by 7 bases, with 10 bases of the junction left unmatched. The CDR3 bases are TGTGCCAGCGCGAAGACAGGGCTCCTTGAAAAACTGTTTTTT. It specifies CASAKTGLLEKLFF. The whole variable domain, filled in from reference TRBV5-6 and TRBJ1-4, reads DAGVTQSPTHLIKTRGQQVTLRCSPKSGHDTVSWYQQALGQGPQFIFQYYEEEERQRGNFPDRFSGHQFPNYSSELNVNALLLGDSALYLCASAKTGLLEKLFFGSGTQLSVL.

The V and J genes are TRBV7-2 and TRBJ2-1, with a weak D call TRBD2 (5 bases). Germline loops: CDR1 SGHTA, CDR2 FQGNSA. Trimming left V 2 bases short and J 0 bases short, with 11 bases between. The CDR3 spans 16 residues. This CDR3 is CASSLTDFSSYNEQFF. CDR3 nucleotide sequence: TGTGCCAGCAGCTTAACGGACTTTAGCTCCTACAATGAGCAGTTCTTC.

This clonotype was detected a few times. V usage is TRBV11-1 and J usage is TRBJ1-1; D is ambiguous. CDR1 and CDR2 (germline): SGHAT, FQDESV (reference sequence). With 1 base removed from V and 7 bases from J, the gap between germline ends came to 7 bases. The CDR3 sequence is 12 residues long. The CDR3 bases are TGTGCCAGCAGCTTAGACCGCTATGAAGCTTTCTTT. The encoded protein is CASSLDRYEAFF.

This clonotype was seen repeatedly, ten times or more. V and J are TRBV5-1 and TRBJ2-5; TRBD1 aligns across 7 bases. V shed 1 base and J 3 bases; nucleotides not matched to a gene: 12. Germline CDR1 reads SGHRS; CDR2 reads YFSETQ. This CDR3 is 17 amino acids long. This CDR3 is CASSLPSPGQREETQYF. The CDR3 nucleotides read TGCGCCAGCAGCTTGCCTTCCCCGGGACAGAGAGAAGAGACCCAGTACTTC.

In its sample, this clonotype was seen a few times. This chain uses TRBV15 with TRBJ1-2; 7 bases are shared with TRBD1. V lost 4 bases, J lost 7 bases, and 6 bases stayed unmatched. Germline CDR1 reads LNHNV; CDR2 reads YYDKDF (reference sequence). The CDR3 runs to 13 residues. The CDR3 coding sequence is TGTGCCACCAGCACCCGGACAGGTGGTGGCTACACCTTC. This encodes CATSTRTGGGYTF.

This clonotype was recorded many times. J is TRBJ2-3 and V is TRBV9; D is perhaps TRBD1 or TRBD2 (5 bases each). V shed 0 bases and J shed 4 bases, with 9 bases lying between them. CDR1 and CDR2 (germline): SGDLS, YYNGEE. The CDR3 spans 14 residues. In DNA, the CDR3 is TGTGCCAGCAGCGTAGGGGGGTATTCAGATACGCAGTATTTT. Amino acid sequence: CASSVGGYSDTQYF.

V is TRBV29-1 and J is TRBJ2-3; the match to TRBD1 covers 7 bases. CDR3 size: 15 residues. Germline lookup yields CDR1 SQVTM and CDR2 ANQGSEA. V trimming: 5 bases; J trimming: 8 bases; junction bases outside the gene matches: 16. The DNA for the CDR3 is TGCAGCGTTACCCCCCGGGACAGCCCCATCCTTACGCAGTATTTT. Its translation: CSVTPRDSPILTQYF.

This sequence joins TRBV5-1 and TRBJ2-5, with 7 nucleotides matching TRBD1. The germline V gene encodes CDR1 SGHRS and CDR2 YFSETQ. J gave up 5 bases and V 3 bases, and 10 bases lay outside the gene matches. The CDR3 loop spans 15 amino acids. The CDR3 DNA follows: TGCGCCAGCAGCTCAACAGGGGTTAGGGGCGAGACCCAGTACTTC. Protein: CASSSTGVRGETQYF.

V is TRBV11-2 and J is TRBJ1-5; D uncertain. There are 14 residues in the CDR3. Germline-derived CDR1 and CDR2 are SGHAT and FQNNGV. Between the trimmed V and J ends, which lost 5 bases and 5 bases, there was a span of 13 bases. The CDR3 DNA reads as TGTGCCAGCAGCCTCGGGCCCCGGGATCAGCCCCAGCATTTT. This translates into CASSLGPRDQPQHF.

Turning to this clonotype: This clone may be a read error of a much larger clone one base away. CDR3 protein: CVSSVATGLYGYTF. CDR3 DNA sequence: TGTGTCAGCAGTGTGGCGACAGGCCTCTATGGCTACACCTTC. The chain has TRBV2 and TRBJ1-2; D perhaps matches TRBD1 (6 bases). Germline CDR1 and CDR2: SNHLY and FYNNEI. This CDR3 is 14 amino acids long. The full variable domain, rest sourced from reference TRBV2 and TRBJ1-2, is EPEVTQTPSHQVTQMGQEVILRCVPISNHLYFYWYRQILGQKVEFLVSFYNNEISEKSEIFDDQFSVERPDGSNFTLKIRSTKLEDSAMYFCVSSVATGLYGYTFGSGTRLTVV.

The table lists this clonotype with a few counts. V usage is TRBV5-1 and J usage is TRBJ2-1, with D unclear. The germline V gene has CDR1 SGHRS and CDR2 YFSETQ. There are 15 residues in the CDR3. Between the trimmed V and J ends, which lost 1 base and 0 bases, there was a span of 8 bases. CDR3 in amino acids: CASSLPESSYNEQFF. Here the CDR3 DNA reads TGCGCCAGCAGCTTGCCGGAAAGCTCCTACAATGAGCAGTTCTTC.

This chain joins TRBV18 and TRBJ2-1; D call uncertain. Germline loops: CDR1 KGHSH, CDR2 LQKENI. Trimming pared 3 bases from V and 2 bases from J, leaving 8 bases between. This CDR3 is built from 14 residues. For the CDR3, the DNA is TGTGCCAGCTCACCTAATGGGACCTACAATGAGCAGTTCTTC. This translates into CASSPNGTYNEQFF. Full variable domain (remainder filled in from reference TRBV18 and TRBJ2-1): NAGVMQNPRHLVRRRGQEARLRCSPMKGHSHVYWYRQLPEEGLKFMVYLQKENIIDESGMPKERFSAEFPKEGPSILRIQQVVRGDSAAYFCASSPNGTYNEQFFGPGTRLTVL.

The chain recombines TRBV7-3 with TRBJ1-1; no clear D gene. Between the trimmed V and J ends, which lost 4 bases and 4 bases, there was a span of 13 bases. Germline CDR1 is SGHTA and CDR2 is FQGTGA. This CDR3 has 14 residues. The DNA for the CDR3 is TGTGCCAGCAGCTCTCATGCCCACGCCACTGAAGCTTTCTTT. Translating it yields CASSSHAHATEAFF. Full variable domain (remainder filled in from reference TRBV7-3 and TRBJ1-1): GAGVSQTPSNKVTEKGKYVELRCDPISGHTALYWYRQSLGQGPEFLIYFQGTGAADDSGLPNDRFFAVRPEGSVSTLKIQRTERGDSAVYLCASSSHAHATEAFFGQGTRLTVV.

The rearrangement joins TRBV6-6 to TRBJ2-7; TRBD2 aligns across 8 bases. Germline CDR1 MNHNY, CDR2 SVGAGI (reference sequence). The CDR3 consists of 13 residues. The V gene end was trimmed by 2 bases and the J gene end by 6 bases; junction bases not matched to a gene: 3. The CDR3 sequence is CASSYGTSREQYF. For the CDR3, the DNA is TGTGCCAGCAGTTACGGGACTAGTCGCGAGCAGTACTTC.

V and J are TRBV5-1 and TRBJ2-7, with D possibly being TRBD2 (5 bases). This CDR3 spans 15 amino acids. Trimming took 3 bases from V and 0 from J, leaving 13 bases between them. The germline V gene encodes CDR1 SGHRS and CDR2 YFSETQ. CDR3 DNA: TGCGCCAGCAGCTGGAGTGGCGGGTACTCCTACGAGCAGTACTTC. Translating gives CASSWSGGYSYEQYF.

This clonotype was counted a few times. The chain carries TRBV5-1 and TRBJ1-2; TRBD1 matches 7 bases. With 4 bases clipped from V and 3 bases from J, the junction kept 6 bases outside the gene matches. CDR1 SGHRS and CDR2 YFSETQ come from the germline V gene. The CDR3 has 14 amino acids. In nucleotides, the CDR3 is TGCGCCAGCAGCGGAGGACAGGCCTACTATGGCTACACCTTC. Translation: CASSGGQAYYGYTF.

The chain combines TRBV29-1 with TRBJ2-3; possibly TRBD1 for D (6 bases). The CDR3 contains 12 residues. Germline loops: CDR1 SQVTM, CDR2 ANQGSEA. V lost 6 bases and J 4 bases, leaving 11 bases between the germline ends. CDR3 residues: CSVTGQSDTQYF. In DNA, the CDR3 is TGCAGCGTAACCGGACAGTCAGATACGCAGTATTTT.